Below, one T cell receptor (beta chain) is given with its context. What it recognizes is unknown. The data were obtained in a study of T cell repertoires in cytomegalovirus infection. Study in general: Indications of both CMV infection and matching HLA type were provided by public TCR beta signatures. Overall study findings and caveats: Using cumulative public TCR beta family frequency, the authors identified those who carried CMV together with the relevant HLA. Dominant in the ex vivo response were TCR beta clonotypes restricted by HLA-C and specific for CMV.

Germline V gene lookup returns CDR1 SNHLY and CDR2 FYNNEI. V was clipped by 11 bases and J by 2 bases, with 15 bases between them. This CDR3 has 13 amino acids. In TCRdb, the reads were re-called with MiXCR into one record per CDR3 protein. The table has 300,000 to 450,000 distinct CDR3 sequences, 15% to 20% seen once. The chain joins TRBV2 to TRBJ2-5, with D perhaps TRBD2 (5 bases). This clonotype was obtained from a human donor in good health (CMV status not recorded). Some clones in this sample may be carry-over from other donors' samples. Source material: PBMCs. CDR3 in amino acids: CAHRVSGQETQYF. CDR3 nucleotide sequence: TGTGCCCACCGGGTTTCGGGACAAGAGACCCAGTACTTC.